This T cell receptor (beta chain) was sequenced in a study of blood T cell repertoires in COVID-19. The V and J ends lost 0 bases and 0 bases respectively, with 6 bases between them. The CDR3 extends over 14 amino acids. Per germline, CDR1 LGHDT and CDR2 YNNKEL (reference sequence). Sequencing was performed with immunoSEQ multiplex PCR; in TCRdb, only in-frame clones are kept and a portion is missing. The sample lists 150,000 to 200,000 clones, about 76% occurring once. The V and J genes are TRBV3-1 (or the pseudogene TRBV3-2) and TRBJ2-7; weak D call: TRBD2 (5 bases). This receptor was identified in a woman aged 45 to 65 with active or convalescent COVID-19. Sequencing was carried out using peripheral blood. As DNA, the CDR3 is TGTGCCAGCAGCCAAGAGACTAACTCCTACGAGCAGTACTTC. Protein sequence: CASSQETNSYEQYF.